One sample yielded the 22 T cell receptor beta chains listed below, sequenced in a study of human thymus T cells. Clones were sequenced by immunoSEQ multiplex PCR, and TCRdb holds only the in-frame ones, with some missing. The profile shows 35,000 to 45,000 clones, 94% of them singletons. Sequenced material: blood. The origin of the receptors is a boy younger than two with a congenital heart defect but otherwise immunologically healthy.

The rearrangement links TRBV7-8 to TRBJ2-7; D perhaps matches TRBD1 (5 bases). In germline, CDR1 is SGHVS, CDR2 FQNEAQ. Trimming took off 5 bases at V and 6 bases at J, with 14 bases between the two ends. CDR3 length: 13 amino acids. The CDR3 protein is CASSQPQGPEQYF. Written as DNA, the CDR3 is TGTGCCAGCAGCCAACCGCAGGGCCCCGAGCAGTACTTC.

The chain couples TRBV5-4 to TRBJ2-2; 12 bases are shared with TRBD2. CDR1 SGHNT and CDR2 YYREEE come from the germline V gene (reference sequence). The CDR3 runs to 19 residues. Unmatched junction bases numbered 10, after V lost 0 bases and J lost 4 bases. CDR3 region: CASSLAASGGAGGTGELFF. In nucleotides, the CDR3 is TGTGCCAGCAGCTTGGCCGCTAGCGGGGGGGCCGGTGGCACCGGGGAGCTGTTTTTT.

The chain carries TRBV28 and TRBJ2-2; 8 bases are a match to TRBD2. The CDR3 contains 15 residues. Germline V gene lookup returns CDR1 MDHEN and CDR2 SYDVKM. The junction had 8 bases not matched to a gene; V was cut back by 11 bases and J by 0 bases. The chain's CDR3 is CACFRGGSNTGELFF. For the CDR3, the DNA is TGTGCCTGCTTCCGGGGGGGTTCGAACACCGGGGAGCTGTTTTTT.

The rearrangement joins TRBV19 to TRBJ1-2; D may be TRBD1 (6 bases). The CDR3 covers 13 residues. The V gene's germline CDR1 is LNHDA and CDR2 SQIVND (reference sequence). V lost 1 base, J lost 5 bases, and 8 bases lay in between. The CDR3 region has the DNA TGTGCCAGTAGTATAGCACAGGGTTATGGCTACACCTTC. This translates into CASSIAQGYGYTF.

The chain joins TRBV29-1 to TRBJ1-3; D ambiguous. Trimming took off 6 bases at V and 4 bases at J, with 13 bases between the two ends. CDR3 size: 13 residues. Looked up from germline, CDR1 is SQVTM and CDR2 is ANQGSEA. This CDR3 reads CSVRGRLGNTIYF. Written as DNA, the CDR3 is TGCAGCGTCCGCGGACGGCTGGGAAACACCATATATTTT.

This chain links TRBV30 with TRBJ2-1; D perhaps matches TRBD1 (6 bases). Germline lookup yields CDR1 GTSNPN and CDR2 SVGIG (reference sequence). CDR3 length equals 15 residues. Trimming took 0 bases from V and 6 from J, leaving 15 bases between them. The CDR3: CAWSVLEVGGNEQFF. The DNA of the CDR3 is TGTGCCTGGAGTGTACTAGAGGTAGGGGGCAATGAGCAGTTCTTC.

This chain links TRBV30 with TRBJ1-6, with D unresolved. V was trimmed by 3 bases and J by 0 bases, leaving 9 bases between them. CDR1 is GTSNPN and CDR2 is SVGIG in the germline V gene (reference sequence). The CDR3 runs 15 residues. The chain's CDR3 is CAWSEGSSYNSPLHF. The CDR3 DNA sequence: TGTGCCTGGAGCGAAGGGAGCTCCTATAATTCACCCCTCCACTTT.

The gene calls are TRBV6-6 and TRBJ2-7, with D possibly matching TRBD1 (6 bases). V lost 2 bases to trimming and J lost 2 bases, with 7 bases between them. This CDR3 spans 13 amino acids. CDR1 is MNHNY, CDR2 SVGAGI, per germline (reference sequence). CDR3 region: CASSYGDTYEQYF. The CDR3 DNA follows: TGTGCCAGCAGTTACGGGGACACCTACGAGCAGTACTTC.

The chain has TRBV27 and TRBJ2-7; 11 bases line up with TRBD1. Germline CDR1 and CDR2: MNHEY and SMNVEV (reference sequence). This CDR3 has 16 residues. Losses at the gene ends were 5 bases for V and 5 bases for J; bases not matched to a gene: 11. The CDR3 sequence is CASSPIVGQGGNEQYF. In nucleotides, the CDR3 is TGTGCCAGCAGTCCCATTGTGGGACAGGGGGGGAACGAGCAGTACTTC.

The V and J genes are TRBV11-3 and TRBJ2-1, with a weak D call TRBD2 (5 bases). This CDR3 has 12 amino acids. Trimming left V 3 bases short and J 8 bases short, with 8 bases between. CDR1 SGHNT and CDR2 YENEEA come from the germline V gene. The DNA of the CDR3 is TGTGCCAGCAGCTTTAGCGTTTATGAGCAGTTCTTC. This sequence encodes CASSFSVYEQFF.

The CDR3 spells CASSPGRGGQNEQFF. CDR3 nucleotides: TGTGCCAGCTCACCTGGGCGGGGGGGCCAGAATGAGCAGTTCTTC. This chain connects TRBV18 to TRBJ2-1, with TRBD2 identical over 9 bases. V trimming: 3 bases; J trimming: 7 bases; junction bases outside the gene matches: 7. CDR3 length: 15 residues. Per the germline V gene, CDR1 is KGHSH and CDR2 is LQKENI.

The chain couples TRBV19 to TRBJ1-2, with 8 bases matching TRBD1. J lost 6 bases, V lost 8 bases, and 5 bases had no gene match. Germline loops: CDR1 LNHDA, CDR2 SQIVND (reference sequence). The CDR3 length is 12 residues. The DNA of the CDR3 is TGTGCCAGTTCCCGACAGGGGAATGGCTACACCTTC. It is translated as CASSRQGNGYTF.

The chain is built from TRBV4-1 and TRBJ1-3, with a possible D match to TRBD1 (5 bases). The CDR3 has 16 amino acids. Germline CDR1 and CDR2: MGHRA and YSYEKL. V lost 1 base and J 4 bases, leaving 14 bases between the germline ends. The DNA of the CDR3 is TGCGCCAGCAGCCAAGTTGGCAGGGAGGTGGGAAACACCATATATTTT. Its protein product is CASSQVGREVGNTIYF.

This rearrangement joins TRBV7-2 to TRBJ2-2, with D maybe TRBD2 (7 bases). Germline-derived CDR1 and CDR2 are SGHTA and FQGNSA. V lost 8 bases to trimming and J lost 2 bases, with 15 bases between them. CDR3 length: 15 amino acids. The CDR3, as DNA: TGTGCCAGCTGTAGAGGGGGGGCCAACACCGGGGAGCTGTTTTTT. It yields the protein CASCRGGANTGELFF.

The rearrangement uses TRBV11-2 and TRBJ1-2; TRBD1 matches at 8 bases. Unmatched junction bases numbered 1, after V lost 0 bases and J lost 4 bases. From germline, CDR1 is SGHAT and CDR2 FQNNGV. The CDR3 covers 14 residues. CDR3 region: CASSLETGGYGYTF. The CDR3 DNA is TGTGCCAGCAGCTTAGAAACAGGGGGCTATGGCTACACCTTC.

The chain is built from TRBV6-5 and TRBJ1-5; D call uncertain. The CDR3 contains 13 residues. Germline lookup yields CDR1 MNHEY and CDR2 SVGAGI. Trimming removed 2 bases from V and 2 bases from J, with 4 bases in between. The CDR3 loop reads CASSYRGNQPQHF. The CDR3 coding sequence is TGTGCCAGCAGTTACAGGGGCAATCAGCCCCAGCATTTT.

V is TRBV7-2 and J is TRBJ2-3; D ambiguous. Germline CDR1 SGHTA, CDR2 FQGNSA. V dropped 0 bases and J dropped 9 bases, with 7 bases sitting between them. CDR3 length equals 12 residues. CDR3 in DNA: TGTGCCAGCAGCTTAGCCAGTTGGACGCAGTATTTT. Translation gives CASSLASWTQYF.

To note about this clone: Other nucleotide sequences from this sample produce the same CDR3. The chain combines TRBV9 with TRBJ2-2, with D unresolved. Germline loops: CDR1 SGDLS, CDR2 YYNGEE. V shed 4 bases and J shed 3 bases, with 4 bases lying between them. CDR3 length equals 12 residues. In DNA, the CDR3 is TGTGCCAGCAGCATTCACACCGGGGAGCTGTTTTTT. Amino acid sequence: CASSIHTGELFF.

V usage is TRBV29-1 and J usage is TRBJ2-1; 13 bases align to TRBD2. Germline values: CDR1 SQVTM, CDR2 ANQGSEA. The CDR3 totals 12 residues. V lost 8 bases to trimming and J lost 8 bases; unmatched junction nucleotides: 3. This chain's CDR3 is CSTSGGADEQFF. The CDR3 DNA reads as TGCAGCACTAGCGGGGGGGCCGATGAGCAGTTCTTC.

This chain links TRBV4-1 with TRBJ1-2, with D uncertain. The ends were cut back, 1 base at V and 5 bases at J, with 17 bases in the middle. The CDR3 is made up of 16 amino acids. Germline V gene sequence: CDR1 MGHRA, CDR2 YSYEKL. The CDR3 DNA reads TGCGCCAGCAGCCAAGGCAGCAGGAAAATCCTTTATGGCTACACCTTC. It specifies CASSQGSRKILYGYTF.

This chain links TRBV5-1 with TRBJ1-2; the D gene is possibly TRBD1 (5 bases). V was shortened by 0 bases and J by 2 bases, with 5 bases between the two germline ends. Germline CDR1 is SGHRS and CDR2 is YFSETQ. The CDR3 loop spans 13 amino acids. The CDR3 loop is CASSLGTNYGYTF. Written as DNA, the CDR3 is TGCGCCAGCAGCTTGGGGACAAACTATGGCTACACCTTC.

This rearrangement joins TRBV9 to TRBJ2-5; tentative D call: TRBD2 (5 bases). The CDR3 runs 15 residues. Per the germline V gene, CDR1 is SGDLS and CDR2 is YYNGEE. V shed 4 bases and J shed 3 bases, with 16 bases lying between them. CDR3 in amino acids: CASSPGHGIKETQYF. CDR3 DNA sequence: TGTGCCAGCAGCCCCGGGCACGGGATAAAAGAGACCCAGTACTTC.